This T cell receptor beta chain was documented in a study of blood T cell repertoires in COVID-19 (dated by TCRdb to the early 2020s). General notes on the study: The collaborator samples originated in the United States, Italy and Spain and spanned the acute and convalescent phases of COVID-19. The material from the prospective study consisted of cDNA or gDNA derived from T cells, B-cell-depleted T cells, or PBMCs. The dataset comprised deeply sampled blood TCRbeta repertoires from subjects exposed to, actively infected with, or recovered from COVID-19. The repertoires were made available in a free public database intended to serve as a resource for research on the immune response to SARS-CoV-2. The samples were drawn from two sources: the first 160 participants of the ongoing ImmuneRACE study, and 950 to 1,500 subjects contributed by 6 global collaborators. Nearly every sample came with metadata listing a de-identified subject ID, COVID-19 status, age in years and sex. HLA class I and class II types, where available, came from metadata supplied by the sample provider rather than from assay-based typing.

TCRbeta CDR3 regions were amplified from genomic DNA by means of the immunoSEQ Assay, a bias-controlled multiplex PCR. In the source study's methods: Within the assay, amplification of reference gene primers was used to estimate how many nucleated cells each sample contained. To quantify the absolute abundance of each unique TCRbeta CDR3 rearrangement, sequence reads were collapsed and filtered. For each sample, productive Simpson clonality was calculated by taking the square root of Simpson's diversity index across productive rearrangements. TCRdb mirrors the immuneACCESS table, restricted to in-frame sequences. Some clones are absent from its copies; in checked studies, under half trace to an unresolved V gene, and the reason for the others is unknown. From that table come the V and J calls and clone size; the DNA was used to work out D and trimming. Within this sample are 160,000 or so clones, with approximately 93% of them counted one time only. Together, the top ten hold approximately 2% of the sample.

At one collaborating source in Seattle, patients were enrolled during active infection and were followed longitudinally through the course of disease. Whole blood was collected in K2EDTA tubes by collaborating institutions according to the institutions' own protocols. Collaborator samples were shipped for TCRbeta analysis as frozen whole blood, isolated PBMCs, or DNA extracted from either sample type. Sequences MNHNS (CDR1) and SASEGT (CDR2) are obtained from the germline V gene. The CDR3 holds 13 amino acids from the cysteine to the phenylalanine. The retained sequence is limited to the CDR3, 39 bases, with the frame set at the first base. The V and J ends are trimmed by 3 bases and 2 bases, leaving 7 bases between them. Broader findings and caveats from the paper: The amount of clinical and demographic metadata varied by source and participant and was provided uncurated.

A remark on this clone: The target of this receptor is not known. The sample holds no much larger clone one base away, and base qualities are not on file.

The origin of this receptor is a woman aged 55-69 years with COVID-19, enrolled during active disease. The chain employs TRBV6-1 and TRBJ1-2; the D gene cannot be resolved reliably. What was sequenced was peripheral blood. The CDR3 in this case is CASSDPGNYGYTF. The DNA sequence follows: TGTGCCAGCAGTGACCCGGGGAACTATGGCTACACCTTC.